One and the same sample provided the 28 T cell receptor beta chains below, sequenced in a study of Graves' ophthalmopathy and Graves' hyperthyroidism. CDR3 regions of TCR beta were amplified from RNA transcripts. Second-round multiplex PCR followed a first-round RT-PCR using HTBI primers. TCRdb reanalysed the multiplex PCR reads using MiXCR and keeps one entry per CDR3 protein. This sample carries around 400,000 distinct CDR3 sequences, about a sixth of them seen once, and the ten largest clones take approximately 1.4%. Specimen: peripheral blood. The origin of the receptors is a woman under 30 with Graves' ophthalmopathy.

The V and J genes are TRBV6-5 and TRBJ1-1; D uncertain. This CDR3 has 17 residues. Germline V gene data show CDR1 as MNHEY and CDR2 as SVGAGI. V lost 5 bases, J lost 0 bases, and 19 bases lay in between. DNA of the CDR3: TGTGCCAGCAGTACCGATTACGGAGCCGGGTTGAACACTGAAGCTTTCTTT. It codes for CASSTDYGAGLNTEAFF.

This chain uses TRBV6-2 or TRBV6-3 with TRBJ2-2, with a possible D match to TRBD2 (6 bases). The germline V gene encodes CDR1 MNHEY and CDR2 SVGEGT. V gave up 2 bases and J gave up 1 base, with 17 bases separating them. There are 18 residues in the CDR3. The CDR3 bases are TGTGCCAGCAGTTACGTCACCGGGGACTTTCAGAACACCGGGGAGCTGTTTTTT. As protein: CASSYVTGDFQNTGELFF.

This clonotype has a count of ten or more. The chain recombines TRBV20-1 with TRBJ1-5; D unclear. Germline CDR1 reads DFQATT; CDR2 reads SNEGSKA (reference sequence). This CDR3 region has 14 residues. V was clipped by 2 bases and J by 2 bases, with 10 bases between them. CDR3 DNA sequence: TGCAGTGCTAGATCACCGAGGGGCAATCAGCCCCAGCATTTT. Protein product: CSARSPRGNQPQHF.

This clonotype was detected many times. As DNA, the CDR3 is TGCAGTGCTTTAAACAGGGTCGAGCAGTACTTC. This translates into CSALNRVEQYF. V and J are TRBV20-1 and TRBJ2-7, with a weak D call TRBD1 (6 bases). With 5 bases removed from V and 6 bases from J, the gap between germline ends came to 11 bases. This CDR3 has 11 residues. Germline V gives CDR1 DFQATT, CDR2 SNEGSKA (reference sequence).

Comment on this clonotype: At one boundary the junction diverges from the germline segment, which might be a read error. J is TRBJ1-2 and V is TRBV12-3 or TRBV12-4, with D unresolved. This CDR3 has 11 amino acids. CDR3 bases: TGTGCCAGCAGTTTAGTCCGTGGTTGGCGATTC. This encodes CASSLVRGWRF.

This clonotype was counted many times. This rearrangement joins TRBV30 to TRBJ2-5; no clear D. The CDR3 consists of 12 residues. Looked up from germline, CDR1 is GTSNPN and CDR2 is SVGIG (reference sequence). V lost 0 bases to trimming and J lost 5 bases, with 7 bases between them. CDR3 amino acids: CAWSVNRETQYF. CDR3 coding DNA: TGTGCCTGGAGTGTCAATCGCGAGACCCAGTACTTC.

This clonotype has ten or more counts. Compared with germline, one end of the junction differs, possibly owing to a read error. V is TRBV6-6 and J is TRBJ2-7, with 7 bases aligning to TRBD2. The CDR3 extends over 17 amino acids. In germline, CDR1 is MNHNY, CDR2 SVGAGI (reference sequence). DNA for the CDR3: TGTGCCGGCAGTTACCCCTATTCTAGCGGAGTGGACTACGAGCAGTACTTC. Protein product: CAGSYPYSSGVDYEQYF.

This clonotype was seen ten or more times. The rearrangement uses TRBV9 and TRBJ2-2, with 7 bases lining up with TRBD2. The CDR3 consists of 16 residues. Germline V CDR1 and CDR2: SGDLS, YYNGEE. The J segment lost 6 bases and the V segment lost 0 bases, leaving 8 bases of the junction unmatched. The CDR3 loop reads CASSVEVSGRAGELFF. The CDR3 DNA reads TGTGCCAGCAGCGTAGAGGTGTCAGGGAGGGCCGGGGAGCTGTTTTTT.

This clonotype was seen ten or more times. The chain carries TRBV5-6 and TRBJ2-2, with no clear D. In germline, CDR1 is SGHDT, CDR2 YYEEEE. Trimming stripped 6 bases from V and 6 bases from J, with 15 bases between. The CDR3 totals 14 residues. CDR3 loop: CASIKDEVPGELFF. Written as DNA, the CDR3 is TGTGCCAGCATCAAAGATGAGGTCCCCGGGGAGCTGTTTTTT.

This clonotype has ten or more counts. V gene TRBV11-2 combines with J gene TRBJ1-1; D is undetermined. This CDR3 is 16 amino acids long. Germline V CDR1 and CDR2: SGHAT, FQNNGV. The V end lost 0 bases, the J end lost 0 bases, and 11 bases lay between the germline ends. This CDR3 is CASSLEPRAMNTEAFF. The CDR3 DNA reads as TGTGCCAGCAGCTTAGAGCCACGGGCAATGAACACTGAAGCTTTCTTT.

This clonotype was seen repeatedly, ten times or more. The J gene is TRBJ1-2, the V gene TRBV20-1; 7 nucleotides agree with TRBD1. The V gene end was trimmed by 8 bases and the J gene end by 4 bases; junction bases not matched to a gene: 19. There are 16 residues in the CDR3. Per the germline V gene, CDR1 is DFQATT and CDR2 is SNEGSKA (reference sequence). In DNA form, the CDR3 reads TGCAGTAAATCCCCGAGTTCGACAGGGATGGCCTATGGCTACACCTTC. Its translation is CSKSPSSTGMAYGYTF.

As regards this clonotype: One end of the junction varies from germline; a read error may be responsible. This chain uses TRBV6-2 or TRBV6-3 with TRBJ2-7; 8 nucleotides agree with TRBD2. There are 15 residues in the CDR3. Germline loops: CDR1 MNHEY, CDR2 SVGEGT. CDR3 loop: CAGSRGSGTVYEQYF. The CDR3 nucleotides are TGTGCCGGCAGCAGGGGTAGCGGGACCGTCTACGAGCAGTACTTC.

The sample holds many counts of this clonotype. The V and J genes are TRBV7-2 and TRBJ1-2; D perhaps matches TRBD1 (5 bases). Germline CDR1 and CDR2: SGHTA and FQGNSA. V lost 5 bases to trimming and J lost 4 bases, with 17 bases between them. The CDR3 is 15 residues long. CDR3 coding DNA: TGTGCCAGCAGCCCCACGTCGGGACCGAGCTATGGCTACACCTTC. Translation: CASSPTSGPSYGYTF.

This clonotype was seen repeatedly, ten times or more. V is TRBV7-2 and J is TRBJ2-5; D perhaps matches TRBD1 (5 bases). There are 14 residues in the CDR3. CDR1 and CDR2 from the germline V gene are SGHTA and FQGNSA. The V and J ends lost 5 bases and 1 base respectively, with 11 bases between them. CDR3 nucleotides: TGTGCCAGCAGCACCAGGGATTCCCAAGAGACCCAGTACTTC. Protein: CASSTRDSQETQYF.

This clonotype was detected ten times or more. J is TRBJ2-7 and V is TRBV10-2; D possibly corresponds to TRBD2 (6 bases). The CDR3 is 16 amino acids. Germline V lookup: CDR1 WSHSY, CDR2 SAAADI. The V end lost 2 bases, the J end lost 0 bases, and 14 bases lay between the germline ends. The CDR3 loop reads CASSEGGRLISYEQYF. The CDR3 nucleotides read TGCGCCAGCAGTGAGGGAGGGAGGCTCATCTCCTACGAGCAGTACTTC.

This clonotype was detected many times. The V call is TRBV30, the J call TRBJ1-1; D remains ambiguous. The CDR3 consists of 13 residues. Germline-derived CDR1 and CDR2 are GTSNPN and SVGIG (reference sequence). V gave up 3 bases and J gave up 1 base, with 9 bases separating them. The CDR3 DNA reads TGTGCCTGGAGAAGGGCAGGGAACACTGAAGCTTTCTTT. Its protein product is CAWRRAGNTEAFF.

This clonotype was observed a handful of times. This rearrangement joins TRBV4-1 to TRBJ1-4, with D possibly being TRBD1 (6 bases). CDR3 length: 15 residues. CDR1 MGHRA and CDR2 YSYEKL come from the germline V gene. V dropped 0 bases and J dropped 7 bases, with 12 bases sitting between them. CDR3 loop: CASSQDPRGGEKLFF. CDR3 bases: TGCGCCAGCAGCCAAGACCCCAGGGGTGGTGAAAAACTGTTTTTT.

This clonotype was detected ten times or more. The chain is built from TRBV6-5 and TRBJ1-2, with 10 bases fitting TRBD1. From germline, CDR1 is MNHEY and CDR2 SVGAGI. This CDR3 is built from 15 residues. V lost 8 bases and J lost 6; bases outside the gene matches: 12. In DNA, the CDR3 is TGTGCCAGCGGTTCCGGGACAGGGGATGGAAATGGCTACACCTTC. As protein: CASGSGTGDGNGYTF.

The table lists this clonotype with many counts. The J gene is TRBJ2-4, the V gene TRBV6-1; 8 bases line up with TRBD1. The germline CDR1 and CDR2 sequences are MNHNS and SASEGT. The CDR3 is 14 amino acids. Losses at the gene ends were 4 bases for V and 6 bases for J; bases not matched to a gene: 5. CDR3 sequence: CASSADRGANIQYF. Written as DNA, the CDR3 is TGTGCCAGCAGTGCCGACAGGGGAGCAAACATTCAGTACTTC.

This clonotype was observed many times. The chain links TRBV6-5 to TRBJ1-5, with unresolved D. The ends were cut back, 8 bases at V and 2 bases at J, with 13 bases in the middle. CDR1 and CDR2 (germline): MNHEY, SVGAGI. The CDR3 length is 14 residues. CDR3 coding DNA: TGTGCCAGCGGGCACACCCATCGCAATCAGCCCCAGCATTTT. Residues: CASGHTHRNQPQHF.

Many counts were recorded for this clonotype. The chain employs TRBV2 and TRBJ1-5, with D hard to call. The CDR3 totals 15 residues. Germline V gene sequence: CDR1 SNHLY, CDR2 FYNNEI. Trimming removed 3 bases from V and 0 bases from J, with 9 bases in between. CDR3: CASSDSLYSNQPQHF. Here the CDR3 DNA reads TGTGCCAGCAGTGACAGCCTATATAGCAATCAGCCCCAGCATTTT.

This clonotype appeared many times. The V and J genes are TRBV4-1 and TRBJ2-7; 9 bases are shared with TRBD1. The germline CDR1 and CDR2 sequences are MGHRA and YSYEKL. The CDR3 runs to 14 residues. The ends lost 5 bases at V and 6 bases at J; junction bases unmatched: 8. The CDR3 here is CASSGPGQGGEQYF. As DNA, the CDR3 is TGCGCCAGCAGCGGTCCGGGACAGGGAGGCGAGCAGTACTTC.

This clonotype was detected ten times or more. The J gene is TRBJ1-2, the V gene TRBV6-5; 7 positions agree with TRBD1. Germline CDR1 reads MNHEY; CDR2 reads SVGAGI. Losses at the gene ends were 4 bases for V and 8 bases for J; bases not matched to a gene: 13. The CDR3 contains 15 residues. Here the CDR3 DNA reads TGTGCCAGCAGTTCAATCAGTCCCGGGACAGAAGGCTACACCTTC. It specifies CASSSISPGTEGYTF.

The chain combines TRBV30 with TRBJ1-2; 10 nucleotides line up with TRBD1. There are 14 residues in the CDR3. Germline CDR1 reads GTSNPN; CDR2 reads SVGIG (reference sequence). V lost 7 bases, J lost 7 bases, and 12 bases stayed unmatched. Written as DNA, the CDR3 is TGTGCCTCGTCCGGGACAGGGGTATTTCGTGGCTACACCTTC. Its protein is CASSGTGVFRGYTF. The full variable domain, its missing parts supplied by reference TRBV30 and TRBJ1-2, is SQTIHQWPATLVQPVGSPLSLECTVEGTSNPNLYWYRQAAGRGLQLLFYSVGIGQISSEVPQNLSASRPQDRQFILSSKKLLLSDSGFYLCASSGTGVFRGYTFGSGTRLTVV.

The CDR3 DNA reads TGTGCCAGCAGCCAAGAAATAGAAATGGGCAGGGGGGATATTGAGAGCACTGAAGCTTTCTTT. Protein product: CASSQEIEMGRGDIESTEAFF. This chain connects TRBV4-2 to TRBJ1-1; the match to TRBD1 covers 7 bases. The V segment lost 0 bases and the J segment 4 bases; nucleotides outside the gene matches: 23. Germline assignment: CDR1 LGHNA and CDR2 YNFKEQ. The CDR3 is made up of 21 amino acids.

This clonotype appeared many times. J is TRBJ2-7 and V is TRBV30; no definite D call. This CDR3 region has 11 residues. The germline gives CDR1 GTSNPN, CDR2 SVGIG (reference sequence). V lost 0 bases and J lost 7, with 7 bases in between. CDR3 sequence reads: CAWSVLREQYF. DNA of the CDR3: TGTGCCTGGAGTGTGCTCAGGGAGCAGTACTTC.

This clonotype has a count of ten or more. The V call is TRBV20-1, the J call TRBJ1-1; D is ambiguous. Between the trimmed V and J ends, which lost 3 bases and 3 bases, there was a span of 2 bases. CDR1 and CDR2 from the germline V gene are DFQATT and SNEGSKA (reference sequence). This CDR3 spans 10 amino acids. The CDR3: CSASYTEAFF. CDR3 nucleotide sequence: TGCAGTGCTAGTTACACTGAAGCTTTCTTT.

This clonotype appeared many times. The gene calls are TRBV14 and TRBJ1-1, with TRBD1 identical over 9 bases. Germline CDR1 reads SGHDN; CDR2 reads FVKESK. CDR3 length: 19 residues. V shed 6 bases and J 3 bases; nucleotides not matched to a gene: 20. The CDR3 protein is CASRLTRGTGLEMDTEAFF. The CDR3 coding sequence is TGTGCCAGCAGGCTTACCCGAGGGACAGGGCTCGAAATGGACACTGAAGCTTTCTTT.